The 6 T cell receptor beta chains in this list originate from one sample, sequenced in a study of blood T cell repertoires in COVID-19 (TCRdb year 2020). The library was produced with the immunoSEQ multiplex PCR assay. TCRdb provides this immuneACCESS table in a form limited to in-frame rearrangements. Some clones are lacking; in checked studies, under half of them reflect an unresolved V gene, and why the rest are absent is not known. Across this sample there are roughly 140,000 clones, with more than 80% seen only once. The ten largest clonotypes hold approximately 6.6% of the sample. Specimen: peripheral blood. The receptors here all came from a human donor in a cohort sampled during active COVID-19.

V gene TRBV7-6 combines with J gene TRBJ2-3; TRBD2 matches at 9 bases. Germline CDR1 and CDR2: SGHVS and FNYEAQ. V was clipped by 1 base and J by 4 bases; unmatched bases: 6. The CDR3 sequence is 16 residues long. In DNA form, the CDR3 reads TGTGCCAGCAGCTTAGGAACGCGGGGGGGATCAGATACGCAGTATTTT. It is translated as CASSLGTRGGSDTQYF.

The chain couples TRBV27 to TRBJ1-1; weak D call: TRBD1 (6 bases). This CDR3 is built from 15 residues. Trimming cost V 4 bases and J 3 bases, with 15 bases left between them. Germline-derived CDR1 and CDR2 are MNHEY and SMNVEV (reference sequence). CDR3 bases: TGTGCCAGCAGTTCACGGGGGCGGGGGTACACTGAAGCTTTCTTT. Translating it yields CASSSRGRGYTEAFF.

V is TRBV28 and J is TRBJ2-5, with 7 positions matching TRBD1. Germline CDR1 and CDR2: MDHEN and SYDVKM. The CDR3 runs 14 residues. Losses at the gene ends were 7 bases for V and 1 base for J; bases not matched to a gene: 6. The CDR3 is CASTDTGAQETQYF. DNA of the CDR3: TGTGCCAGCACCGACACAGGGGCCCAAGAGACCCAGTACTTC.

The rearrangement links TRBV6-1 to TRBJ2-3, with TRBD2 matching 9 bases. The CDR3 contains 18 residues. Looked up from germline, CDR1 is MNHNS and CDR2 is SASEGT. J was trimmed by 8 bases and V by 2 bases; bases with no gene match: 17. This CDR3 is CASSEQKRGAASSSTQYF. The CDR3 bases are TGTGCCAGCAGTGAACAGAAGCGGGGGGCGGCCTCTTCTAGTACGCAGTATTTT.

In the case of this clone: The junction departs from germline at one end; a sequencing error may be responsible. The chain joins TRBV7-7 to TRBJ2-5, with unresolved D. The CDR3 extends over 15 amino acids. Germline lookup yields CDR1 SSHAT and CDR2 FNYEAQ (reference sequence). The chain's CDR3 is CASSLEAAREETQYF. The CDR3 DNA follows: TGTGCTAGCAGCTTAGAGGCAGCCCGGGAAGAGACCCAGTACTTC.

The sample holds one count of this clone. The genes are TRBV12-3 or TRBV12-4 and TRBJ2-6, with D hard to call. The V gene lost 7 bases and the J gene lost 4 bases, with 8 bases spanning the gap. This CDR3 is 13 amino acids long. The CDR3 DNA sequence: TGTGCCAGCACCTTCTCCGGGGCCAACGTCCTGACTTTC. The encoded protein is CASTFSGANVLTF.